This entry lists 14 T cell receptor beta chains sequenced from one sample in a study of early T cells in non-severe SARS-CoV-2 infection. Each CDR3 protein is one row after TCRdb ran MiXCR on the 5' RACE reads. The repertoire consists of under 70,000 distinct CDR3 sequences, with around 13% occurring once and the leading ten covering 7.5% to 10%. The material was whole blood, obtained at baseline. All receptors derive from an adult who was a healthcare worker with PCR-confirmed SARS-CoV-2 infection or an uninfected control (not recorded which).

The chain uses TRBV13 and TRBJ2-7; D possibly corresponds to TRBD1 (5 bases). The length of the CDR3 is 15 residues. V was pared by 4 bases and J by 6 bases, with 19 bases between. The germline gives CDR1 PRHDT, CDR2 FYEKMQ (reference sequence). CDR3 bases: TGTGCCAGCAGCTCAACTGCATGGGGCCGCGGCGAGCAGTACTTC. As protein: CASSSTAWGRGEQYF.

This CDR3 is CASSLEGGTVADTQYF. As DNA, the CDR3 is TGTGCCAGCAGCTTAGAAGGCGGGACGGTGGCAGATACGCAGTATTTT. This rearrangement joins TRBV7-2 to TRBJ2-3; D possibly corresponds to TRBD2 (6 bases). Trimming left V 1 base short and J 4 bases short, with 15 bases between. CDR3 size: 16 residues. Germline V lookup: CDR1 SGHTA, CDR2 FQGNSA.

The chain uses TRBV14 and TRBJ1-2; D may be TRBD1 (6 bases). This CDR3 has 14 amino acids. Germline V lookup: CDR1 SGHDN, CDR2 FVKESK. With 0 bases removed from V and 3 bases from J, the gap between germline ends came to 8 bases. The CDR3, as DNA: TGTGCCAGCAGCCAAGAACGGGGGCACTATGGCTACACCTTC. Protein: CASSQERGHYGYTF.

This clonotype was recorded a few times. The rearrangement joins TRBV7-2 to TRBJ2-3; 8 bases match TRBD2. This CDR3 has 15 amino acids. Germline V gene data show CDR1 as SGHTA and CDR2 as FQGNSA. Trimming took 6 bases from V and 2 from J; bases not matched to a gene: 7. CDR3 in amino acids: CASRLPGGATDTQYF. In nucleotides, the CDR3 is TGTGCCAGCAGGTTACCGGGGGGGGCCACAGATACGCAGTATTTT. Full variable domain (missing parts from reference TRBV7-2 and TRBJ2-3): GAGVSQSPSNKVTEKGKDVELRCDPISGHTALYWYRQSLGQGLEFLIYFQGNSAPDKSGLPSDRFSAERTGGSVSTLTIQRTQQEDSAVYLCASRLPGGATDTQYFGPGTRLTVL.

This clonotype was seen more than once but under ten times. The chain recombines TRBV11-2 with TRBJ2-1; unclear D gene. This CDR3 has 10 residues. The V gene's germline CDR1 is SGHAT and CDR2 FQNNGV. V shed 4 bases and J shed 8 bases, with 3 bases lying between them. CDR3: CASSSYEQFF. CDR3 DNA: TGTGCCAGCAGCTCATATGAGCAGTTCTTC. Combining the CDR3 with reference TRBV11-2 and TRBJ2-1 gives the whole variable domain EAGVAQSPRYKIIEKRQSVAFWCNPISGHATLYWYQQILGQGPKLLIQFQNNGVVDDSQLPKDRFSAERLKGVDSTLKIQPAKLEDSAVYLCASSSYEQFFGPGTRLTVL.

This clonotype is termed medium-sized. This sequence joins TRBV4-2 and TRBJ2-1, with 12 bases lining up with TRBD2. This CDR3 comprises 20 residues. V lost 0 bases to trimming and J lost 3 bases; unmatched junction nucleotides: 12. Per germline, CDR1 LGHNA and CDR2 YNFKEQ. The DNA of the CDR3 is TGTGCCAGCAGCCAAGACTCCCGACGACTAGCGGGAGATCGCTACAATGAGCAGTTCTTC. It translates to CASSQDSRRLAGDRYNEQFF.

The chain recombines TRBV5-6 with TRBJ2-1; 14 nucleotides match TRBD2. The ends lost 5 bases at V and 9 bases at J; junction bases unmatched: 4. Germline V gene sequence: CDR1 SGHDT, CDR2 YYEEEE. The CDR3 runs to 14 residues. The chain's CDR3 is CASRGLAGGTEQFF. CDR3 nucleotides: TGTGCCAGCAGAGGACTAGCGGGAGGCACTGAGCAGTTCTTC.

This clonotype was observed many times. This rearrangement joins TRBV13 to TRBJ2-2; 9 bases match TRBD1. J lost 4 bases, V lost 5 bases, and 2 bases had no gene match. The CDR3 is 14 residues long. Germline V lookup: CDR1 PRHDT, CDR2 FYEKMQ (reference sequence). The CDR3 loop is CASSRTGATGELFF. CDR3 nucleotides: TGTGCCAGCAGCCGGACAGGGGCCACCGGGGAGCTGTTTTTT.

The chain recombines TRBV28 with TRBJ1-6, with a possible D match to TRBD1 (5 bases). V shed 7 bases and J shed 0 bases, with 13 bases lying between them. The CDR3 consists of 16 residues. The germline V gene encodes CDR1 MDHEN and CDR2 SYDVKM. In nucleotides, the CDR3 is TGTGCCAGCAAAGGAGAAGACAGCTCCTATAATTCACCCCTCCACTTT. Its translation is CASKGEDSSYNSPLHF.

The chain links TRBV28 to TRBJ2-7, with unresolved D. Deletions cut 5 bases from V and 7 bases from J, with 6 bases between. Germline CDR1 is MDHEN and CDR2 is SYDVKM. The CDR3 runs to 10 residues. CDR3 DNA sequence: TGTGCCAGCAGTAGTCGAGAGCAGTACTTC. It translates to CASSSREQYF.

The sample holds a few counts of this clonotype. The chain links TRBV6-5 to TRBJ2-7; TRBD1 agrees at 9 bases. J lost 5 bases, V lost 6 bases, and 5 bases had no gene match. The CDR3 extends over 13 amino acids. Germline V lookup: CDR1 MNHEY, CDR2 SVGAGI. CDR3: CASSWTGVDEQYF. The CDR3 nucleotides read TGTGCCAGCAGCTGGACAGGGGTAGACGAGCAGTACTTC.

The chain has TRBV11-2 and TRBJ2-5, with 10 bases lining up with TRBD1. The CDR3 runs to 15 residues. V was clipped by 5 bases and J by 6 bases; unmatched bases: 9. Germline CDR1 reads SGHAT; CDR2 reads FQNNGV. The chain's CDR3 is CASSPSGTGVKTQYF. In DNA form, the CDR3 reads TGTGCCAGCAGCCCGAGCGGGACAGGGGTAAAGACCCAGTACTTC.

V gene TRBV6-2 or TRBV6-3 combines with J gene TRBJ2-7, with 9 bases that match TRBD2. The CDR3 is made up of 15 amino acids. With 5 bases clipped from V and 2 bases from J, the junction kept 7 bases outside the gene matches. Germline V gives CDR1 MNHEY, CDR2 SVGEGT. CDR3 loop: CASSPIAGVAYEQYF. The CDR3 coding sequence is TGTGCCAGCAGTCCCATAGCGGGAGTAGCCTACGAGCAGTACTTC.

This clonotype showed up many times. The genes are TRBV7-8 and TRBJ1-2, with unresolved D. Germline CDR1 is SGHVS and CDR2 is FQNEAQ. This CDR3 spans 13 amino acids. The ends were cut back, 5 bases at V and 7 bases at J, with 14 bases in the middle. As DNA, the CDR3 is TGTGCCAGCAGCCAAGCGGGGAAGCGTGGCTACACCTTC. Protein product: CASSQAGKRGYTF.